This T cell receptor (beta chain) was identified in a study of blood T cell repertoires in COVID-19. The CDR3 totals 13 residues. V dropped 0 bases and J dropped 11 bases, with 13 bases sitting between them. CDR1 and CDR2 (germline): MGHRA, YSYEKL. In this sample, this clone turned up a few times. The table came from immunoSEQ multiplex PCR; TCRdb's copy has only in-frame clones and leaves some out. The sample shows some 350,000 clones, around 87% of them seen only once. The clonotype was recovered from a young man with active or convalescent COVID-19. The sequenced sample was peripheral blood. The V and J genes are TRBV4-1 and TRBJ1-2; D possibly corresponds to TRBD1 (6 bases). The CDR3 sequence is CASSQETGNGYTF. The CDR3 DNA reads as TGCGCCAGCAGCCAAGAAACAGGGAACGGTTACACCTTC.